The present T cell receptor (beta chain) was sequenced within a study of T cells in Graves' hyperthyroidism and ophthalmopathy (dated 2019 in TCRdb). About the full investigation: Peripheral blood samples were taken at the time of initial diagnosis, prior to any treatment. Thyroid tissue and blood T-cell repertoires from six Graves' hyperthyroidism patients were also compared in the study. For training and testing, the 80 to 100 patients in the discovery cohort were randomly divided in a 7:3 ratio. Whether ophthalmopathy could be predicted prospectively was tested in an independent validation cohort made up of fewer than 20 hyperthyroidism patients plus 17 patients who later progressed to ophthalmopathy. TCR V-J signatures able to tell the groups apart were searched for in a discovery cohort of approximately 95 patients, of whom around 43 had Graves' ophthalmopathy and roughly 57 had stable Graves' hyperthyroidism. The paper describes TCR Vbeta CDR3 sequencing of 135 peripheral blood samples, made up of about 40 ophthalmopathy patients, roughly 75 hyperthyroidism patients and 17 progressor patients. Following sampling, methimazole starting at 30 mg daily was given to hyperthyroidism patients, and high-dose intravenous methylprednisolone was given to ophthalmopathy patients. What the authors observed across the whole study: Sample size was not statistically predetermined, and investigators were not blinded to group allocation. A model built on a 13 V-J signature distinguished ophthalmopathy from stable hyperthyroidism, reaching about 89% sensitivity and about 81% specificity in cross-validation and 80%/75% in testing. During validation, the model predicted progression to ophthalmopathy a median of around six months ahead of onset, with more than 60% sensitivity and around 72% specificity. Most expanded thyroid clonotypes (frequency above 0.001) were also detected in blood, a finding suggesting that blood repertoires may reflect thyroid immune responses.

In the ophthalmopathy patients, disease was moderately to severely active, with a Clinical Activity Score of 3 or more, a NOSPECS grade of 4 or more, and a duration of less than 3 months. The study excluded patients with uncontrolled infections, other autoimmune diseases, pregnancy or lactation. Diagnoses were established on the basis of clinical symptoms, serum thyroxine and TRAb, thyroid ultrasound, and orbital computed tomography. PBMCs were separated from 8 to 10 ml of fresh peripheral blood using Ficoll-Paque density gradient centrifugation. Total RNA was extracted using Trizol reagent, and RNA quality was assessed on an Agilent 2100 Bioanalyzer. Amplification of TCR beta CDR3 regions was carried out from RNA transcripts. A first-round RT-PCR of the TCR CDR3 used the HTBI primer set with the Qiagen OneStep RT-PCR kit. Libraries were constructed in a second round of multiplex PCR, after which size selection and purification were carried out. Libraries were sequenced paired-end with 100 bp reads on an Illumina HiSeq2000. The published analysis was carried out like this. Raw data were processed with SOAPnuke, discarding reads with adapters, uncalled bases, mean Phred below 15, or no exact constant-primer or identifier match. High-quality paired reads were merged using COPE v1.2.5, and each unique nucleotide sequence was defined as a clonotype. MiTCR v1.1 was used to align clonotypes to the IMGT TRBV, TRBD and TRBJ reference segments. Analysis was restricted to V-J combinations with a frequency above 0.0001, which covered 98% to 99.2% of repertoires. The TCS score was defined as the ratio of F50 (clonal expansion) to E x V (chaos), calculated using BLOSUM62-based TCRdist between CDR3 peptides within each V-J. Welch's t-statistics and random forest reduced 500 to 650 V-J features to 10 to 15, which were used in a naive Bayes classifier (R e1071). TCRdb reprocessing: public reads trimmed at Q25 with fastp, clones called with MiXCR, in-frame beta chains kept. Entries that share a CDR3 protein sequence are merged under the most common genes and DNA. TCRdb, rather than the study authors, made the V and J calls. Counted in this sample were some 550,000 distinct CDR3 sequences; approximately 15% of them appeared once. 2.5% to 4% of the sample rests with the top ten.

As to this clonotype: This clone's antigen is unknown. Base qualities are missing; no much larger clone stands one base away.

The clonotype comes from a woman between 40 and 55 years old with Graves' ophthalmopathy. The sample taken for sequencing was blood.

The CDR3 region: CASSSRTGYNTGELFF. The sequence in DNA is TGTGCCAGCAGCTCCCGGACAGGTTACAACACCGGGGAGCTGTTTTTT. The chain employs TRBV7-9 and TRBJ2-2, with 7 bases matching TRBD1. Taken from the germline V gene (reference sequence), the CDR1 and CDR2 loops are SEHNR and FQNEAQ. Ends trimmed: V by 4 bases, J by 2 bases; bases unmatched to a gene: 7. The CDR3 sequence holds 16 residues, the cysteine and phenylalanine included. The entry retains the CDR3 DNA only, 48 bases that are in frame from base 1.